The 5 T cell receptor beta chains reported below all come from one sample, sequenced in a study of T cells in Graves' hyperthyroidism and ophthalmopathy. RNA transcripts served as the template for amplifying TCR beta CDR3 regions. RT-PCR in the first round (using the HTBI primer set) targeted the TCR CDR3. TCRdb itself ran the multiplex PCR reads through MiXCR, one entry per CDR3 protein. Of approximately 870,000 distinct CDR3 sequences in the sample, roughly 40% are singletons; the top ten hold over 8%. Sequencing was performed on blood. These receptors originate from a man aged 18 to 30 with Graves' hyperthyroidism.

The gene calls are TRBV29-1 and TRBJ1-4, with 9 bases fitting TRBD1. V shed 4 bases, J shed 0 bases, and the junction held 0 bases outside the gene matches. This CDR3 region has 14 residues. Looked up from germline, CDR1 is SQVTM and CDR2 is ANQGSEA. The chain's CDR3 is CSVGQGATNEKLFF. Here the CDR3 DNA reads TGCAGCGTTGGACAGGGGGCAACTAATGAAAAACTGTTTTTT.

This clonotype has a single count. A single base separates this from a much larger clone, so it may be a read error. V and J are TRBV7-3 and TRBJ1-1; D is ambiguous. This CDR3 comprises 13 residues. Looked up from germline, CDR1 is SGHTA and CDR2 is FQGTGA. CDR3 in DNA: TGTGCCAGCGGCTTCGAATCCGAGGCTGAAGCTTTCTTT. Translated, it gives CASGFESEAEAFF.

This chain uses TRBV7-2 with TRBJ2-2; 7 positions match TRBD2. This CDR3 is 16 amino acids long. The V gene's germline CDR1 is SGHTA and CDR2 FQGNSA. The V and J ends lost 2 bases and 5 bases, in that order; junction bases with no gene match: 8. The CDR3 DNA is TGTGCCAGCAGCTTAATCTTTGGCGGGAGTACCGGGGAGCTGTTTTTT. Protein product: CASSLIFGGSTGELFF. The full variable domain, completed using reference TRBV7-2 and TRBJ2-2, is GAGVSQSPSNKVTEKGKDVELRCDPISGHTALYWYRQSLGQGLEFLIYFQGNSAPDKSGLPSDRFSAERTGGSVSTLTIQRTQQEDSAVYLCASSLIFGGSTGELFFGEGSRLTVL.

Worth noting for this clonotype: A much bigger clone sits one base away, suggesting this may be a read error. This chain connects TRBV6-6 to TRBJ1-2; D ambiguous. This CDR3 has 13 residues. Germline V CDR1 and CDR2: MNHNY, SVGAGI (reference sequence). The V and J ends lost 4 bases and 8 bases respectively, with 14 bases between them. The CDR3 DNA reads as TGTGCCAGCAGTTCTGGCGGCTCGGAGGGCTACACCTTC. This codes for CASSSGGSEGYTF.

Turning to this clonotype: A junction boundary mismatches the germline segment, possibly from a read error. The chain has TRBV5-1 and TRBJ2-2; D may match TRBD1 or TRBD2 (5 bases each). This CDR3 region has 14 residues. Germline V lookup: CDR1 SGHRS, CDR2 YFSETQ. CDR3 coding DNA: TGCGCCAGCAGCTTGGCTCAAGGGACCGGGGTGCTGTTTTTT. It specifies CASSLAQGTGVLFF.